A single sample gave rise to the 30 T cell receptor beta chains below, sequenced in a study of blood T cells in healthy people across ages. With a J-beta primer mix and a sample-barcoded 5' primer, a second PCR ran about 7 to 12 cycles. TCRdb redid the calling of the 5' RACE reads with MiXCR, one entry per CDR3 protein. The sample shows roughly 1.9 million distinct CDR3 sequences, more than 35% of them seen only once. Sequences were obtained from blood. The source of these receptors is a human donor in good health.

This clonotype has at least ten counts. V usage is TRBV2 and J usage is TRBJ2-7; D is perhaps TRBD1 (6 bases). The germline V gene encodes CDR1 SNHLY and CDR2 FYNNEI. The ends were cut back, 7 bases at V and 2 bases at J, with 15 bases in the middle. The CDR3 has 14 amino acids. The CDR3 loop is CASTLEDRAYEQYF. DNA of the CDR3: TGTGCCAGCACCCTGGAGGACAGAGCCTACGAGCAGTACTTC. Full variable domain (missing parts from reference TRBV2 and TRBJ2-7): EPEVTQTPSHQVTQMGQEVILRCVPISNHLYFYWYRQILGQKVEFLVSFYNNEISEKSEIFDDQFSVERPDGSNFTLKIRSTKLEDSAMYFCASTLEDRAYEQYFGPGTRLTVT.

This clonotype has a handful of counts. J is TRBJ2-5 and V is TRBV29-1, with D possibly matching TRBD2 (5 bases). CDR1 is SQVTM and CDR2 is ANQGSEA in the germline V gene. V was shortened by 4 bases and J by 1 base, with 10 bases between the two germline ends. The CDR3 spans 13 residues. CDR3 amino acids: CSVGGGSQETQYF. The CDR3, as DNA: TGCAGCGTTGGCGGAGGATCCCAAGAGACCCAGTACTTC.

The CDR3 loop is CASSPGWGSETQYF. As DNA, the CDR3 is TGTGCCAGCAGCCCAGGTTGGGGGTCGGAGACCCAGTACTTC. The chain is built from TRBV12-3 or TRBV12-4 and TRBJ2-5; D tentatively reads TRBD1 or TRBD2 (5 bases each). The CDR3 covers 14 residues. V was clipped by 6 bases and J by 5 bases, with 16 bases between them.

The gene calls are TRBV5-1 and TRBJ2-5; tentative D call: TRBD1 (5 bases). The germline gives CDR1 SGHRS, CDR2 YFSETQ. There are 15 residues in the CDR3. Trimming removed 0 bases at V and 5 bases at J, with 14 bases between. The CDR3 region has the DNA TGCGCCAGCAGCTTGGAGGGGCTAGTTGGTGAGACCCAGTACTTC. This translates into CASSLEGLVGETQYF.

For this clonotype: The germline gene is not matched at one end of the junction; a read error may be the cause. This chain joins TRBV20-1 and TRBJ2-4; 8 bases line up with TRBD2. TRBJ2-5 matches the DNA end more closely, so the J call is doubtful. The CDR3 runs to 15 residues. CDR1 is DFQATT, CDR2 SNEGSKA, per germline (reference sequence). The CDR3 DNA reads TGCAGTGTTAGAGGGAGCGGGGGCCTCCAAGAGACCCAGTACTTC. Its translation: CSVRGSGGLQETQYF.

The chain has TRBV19 and TRBJ2-1; the match to TRBD1 covers 10 bases. Germline loops: CDR1 LNHDA, CDR2 SQIVND (reference sequence). CDR3 size: 15 residues. V was pared by 1 base and J by 4 bases, with 1 base of the junction left unmatched. The CDR3 coding sequence is TGTGCCAGTAGTATAGGGACAGGGGGTTACAATGAGCAGTTCTTC. It translates to CASSIGTGGYNEQFF.

This chain connects TRBV4-1 to TRBJ1-1; D unresolved. Germline CDR1 reads MGHRA; CDR2 reads YSYEKL. This CDR3 region has 15 residues. Trimming pared 4 bases from V and 0 bases from J, leaving 12 bases between. CDR3 sequence reads: CASSPDGSMNTEAFF. In DNA, the CDR3 is TGCGCCAGCAGCCCCGATGGGTCAATGAACACTGAAGCTTTCTTT.

This chain connects TRBV5-1 to TRBJ2-5, with D unclear. V lost 0 bases and J 5 bases, leaving 14 bases between the germline ends. The CDR3 sequence is 15 residues long. CDR1 is SGHRS and CDR2 is YFSETQ in the germline V gene. In DNA form, the CDR3 reads TGCGCCAGCAGCTTGGTTTCGGCAGTCGCCGAGACCCAGTACTTC. As protein: CASSLVSAVAETQYF.

V is TRBV4-1 and J is TRBJ1-5; D possibly corresponds to TRBD1 (6 bases). CDR3 length: 15 amino acids. Germline CDR1 reads MGHRA; CDR2 reads YSYEKL. V lost 4 bases and J 9 bases, leaving 19 bases between the germline ends. CDR3 nucleotide sequence: TGCGCCAGCAGCCTCAAACTACAGGGAGAGGGGCCCCAGCATTTT. Amino acid sequence: CASSLKLQGEGPQHF.

This clonotype was observed a handful of times. V is TRBV5-6 and J is TRBJ2-5; 8 bases align to TRBD1. CDR3 length equals 19 residues. The germline gives CDR1 SGHDT, CDR2 YYEEEE. J was trimmed by 5 bases and V by 0 bases; bases with no gene match: 18. The CDR3 DNA reads TGTGCCAGCAGCTTGGTTAGGTCTTTTTGGACAGGGCACAGGGAGACCCAGTACTTC. This gives the protein CASSLVRSFWTGHRETQYF. The full variable domain, completed using reference TRBV5-6 and TRBJ2-5, is DAGVTQSPTHLIKTRGQQVTLRCSPKSGHDTVSWYQQALGQGPQFIFQYYEEEERQRGNFPDRFSGHQFPNYSSELNVNALLLGDSALYLCASSLVRSFWTGHRETQYFGPGTRLLVL.

The chain employs TRBV20-1 and TRBJ2-5, with D possibly being TRBD2 (5 bases). This CDR3 contains 12 residues. Germline CDR1 is DFQATT and CDR2 is SNEGSKA (reference sequence). V was clipped by 7 bases and J by 11 bases, with 20 bases between them. The DNA for the CDR3 is TGCAGTGTTTACGGATTTGACTACGGGCAGTACTTC. Protein: CSVYGFDYGQYF.

This clonotype was seen a handful of times. The V call is TRBV5-6, the J call TRBJ2-7; a weak D match, TRBD2 (5 bases). The CDR3 consists of 16 residues. V lost 0 bases, J lost 3 bases, and 16 bases lay in between. Germline-derived CDR1 and CDR2 are SGHDT and YYEEEE. The CDR3 loop reads CASSLVPGSEDYEQYF. The CDR3 nucleotides read TGTGCCAGCAGCTTGGTTCCGGGATCAGAGGACTACGAGCAGTACTTC.

This sequence joins TRBV3-1 and TRBJ1-4; D perhaps matches TRBD1 (6 bases). Trimming removed 1 base at V and 7 bases at J, with 13 bases between. Germline-derived CDR1 and CDR2 are LGHDT and YNNKEL (reference sequence). CDR3 length equals 15 residues. Here the CDR3 reads CASSQAGGGGEKLFF. The CDR3 nucleotides are TGTGCCAGCAGCCAAGCCGGGGGGGGCGGTGAAAAACTGTTTTTT.

This clonotype came up a few times. The chain uses TRBV15 and TRBJ1-5; D gene uncertain. V was trimmed by 0 bases and J by 2 bases, leaving 14 bases between them. Germline V CDR1 and CDR2: LNHNV, YYDKDF (reference sequence). This CDR3 region has 17 residues. The DNA of the CDR3 is TGTGCCACCAGCAGAGATCACGGCGGAGGCCGCAATCAGCCCCAGCATTTT. Translation gives CATSRDHGGGRNQPQHF.

The chain joins TRBV10-3 to TRBJ2-7; the match to TRBD1 covers 9 bases. The CDR3 sequence is 13 residues long. Germline trimming cut 7 bases from V and 6 bases from J; bases unmatched to any gene: 7. In germline, CDR1 is ENHRY, CDR2 SYGVKD. The CDR3: CAINRDRVSEQYF. In DNA, the CDR3 is TGTGCCATCAACCGGGACAGGGTAAGCGAGCAGTACTTC.

The rearrangement joins TRBV12-3 or TRBV12-4 to TRBJ2-1, with 8 bases aligning to TRBD2. This CDR3 has 16 amino acids. J lost 0 bases, V lost 6 bases, and 7 bases had no gene match. The CDR3, as DNA: TGTGCCAGCAGCAGCAGCGGGGGTTTCTCCTACAATGAGCAGTTCTTC. Protein product: CASSSSGGFSYNEQFF.

The V gene is TRBV10-3, the J gene TRBJ2-2; perhaps TRBD2 as D (6 bases). Trimming removed 9 bases from V and 5 bases from J, with 19 bases in between. The V gene's germline CDR1 is ENHRY and CDR2 SYGVKD. The CDR3 has 15 amino acids. CDR3 region: CAIRKGLPGTGELFF. CDR3 bases: TGTGCCATTCGCAAAGGACTACCGGGGACCGGGGAGCTGTTTTTT.

This chain links TRBV3-1 with TRBJ1-6; no clear D gene. Germline CDR1 reads LGHDT; CDR2 reads YNNKEL (reference sequence). The CDR3 consists of 14 residues. The V end lost 1 base, the J end lost 7 bases, and 8 bases lay between the germline ends. The CDR3 loop reads CASSQARSNSPLHF. Written as DNA, the CDR3 is TGTGCCAGCAGCCAAGCCCGATCGAATTCACCCCTCCACTTT. The full variable domain, in which reference TRBV3-1 and TRBJ1-6 provide the parts outside the CDR3, is DTAVSQTPKYLVTQMGNDKSIKCEQNLGHDTMYWYKQDSKKFLKIMFSYNNKELIINETVPNRFSPKSPDKAHLNLHINSLELGDSAVYFCASSQARSNSPLHFGNGTRLTVT.

This clonotype was seen a few times. This chain uses TRBV20-1 with TRBJ1-5; D is uncertain. V was trimmed by 1 base and J by 7 bases, leaving 14 bases between them. CDR3 size: 14 residues. The V gene's germline CDR1 is DFQATT and CDR2 SNEGSKA (reference sequence). The CDR3 sequence is CSARVPAGGQPQHF. CDR3 coding DNA: TGCAGTGCTAGAGTTCCCGCTGGTGGACAGCCCCAGCATTTT.

This clonotype was picked up many times. The chain employs TRBV29-1 and TRBJ1-2, with D unresolved. The CDR3 is 11 residues long. Germline values: CDR1 SQVTM, CDR2 ANQGSEA. Trimming removed 4 bases at V and 8 bases at J, with 11 bases between. CDR3 nucleotides: TGCAGCGTTGTAGCGGTAGGGGGCTACACCTTC. Protein product: CSVVAVGGYTF.

This clonotype was counted at least ten times. This chain joins TRBV11-1 and TRBJ1-6; 7 positions match TRBD1. Germline loops: CDR1 SGHAT, CDR2 FQDESV (reference sequence). After removal of 8 bases from V and 8 bases from J, the junction contained 9 bases not matched to a gene. The CDR3 runs to 14 residues. CDR3 DNA: TGTGCCAGCGGTCGACAGGGCTCGGATTCACCCCTCCACTTT. Amino acids: CASGRQGSDSPLHF.

V usage is TRBV20-1 and J usage is TRBJ2-5; tentative D call: TRBD2 (6 bases). The tail of the sequence fits TRBJ2-7 better, so the J call may be wrong. Germline V gene data show CDR1 as DFQATT and CDR2 as SNEGSKA (reference sequence). The CDR3 has 15 amino acids. The CDR3 DNA reads as TGCAGTGCTAGAGATCTCTCTGGAGGGAACTACGAGCAGTACTTC. Amino acid sequence: CSARDLSGGNYEQYF.

This clonotype has more than one count but fewer than ten. The gene calls are TRBV5-1 and TRBJ2-2; D is undetermined. The CDR3 runs 12 residues. Deletions cut 5 bases from V and 4 bases from J, with 6 bases between. Per germline, CDR1 SGHRS and CDR2 YFSETQ. CDR3 in amino acids: CASRRGTGELFF. CDR3 DNA sequence: TGCGCCAGCAGACGAGGCACCGGGGAGCTGTTTTTT.

The chain joins TRBV6-6 to TRBJ2-1; D call uncertain. CDR3 size: 12 residues. Trimming took off 2 bases at V and 9 bases at J, with 8 bases between the two ends. Germline-derived CDR1 and CDR2 are MNHNY and SVGAGI (reference sequence). DNA for the CDR3: TGTGCCAGCAGTTACATAATAAGTGAGCAGTTCTTC. This codes for CASSYIISEQFF.

This CDR3 is CATSDYKDYTDTQYF. In DNA, the CDR3 is TGTGCCACCAGTGATTATAAAGACTACACAGATACGCAGTATTTT. The J gene is TRBJ2-3, the V gene TRBV24-1; D perhaps matches TRBD2 (5 bases). Looked up from germline, CDR1 is KGHDR and CDR2 is SFDVKD. With 2 bases removed from V and 2 bases from J, the gap between germline ends came to 10 bases. The CDR3 contains 15 residues.

The V and J genes are TRBV4-1 and TRBJ2-7; possibly TRBD1 for D (6 bases). The CDR3 runs to 14 residues. Germline CDR1 MGHRA, CDR2 YSYEKL. V was shortened by 3 bases and J by 4 bases, with 13 bases between the two germline ends. CDR3 residues: CASSHDAGEYEQYF. DNA of the CDR3: TGCGCCAGCAGCCACGATGCAGGGGAGTACGAGCAGTACTTC.

This clonotype was recorded a few times. The chain couples TRBV4-2 to TRBJ2-1; 9 bases agree with TRBD2. This CDR3 comprises 15 residues. With V trimmed by 5 bases and J by 8 bases, 10 bases remained unmatched. Germline values: CDR1 LGHNA, CDR2 YNFKEQ. The CDR3 here is CASSREAGGPHEQFF. Written as DNA, the CDR3 is TGTGCCAGCAGCAGGGAGGCGGGGGGGCCCCATGAGCAGTTCTTC.

This clonotype has a handful of counts. This chain uses TRBV15 with TRBJ1-2; 8 bases align to TRBD1. After removal of 1 base from V and 0 bases from J, the junction contained 4 bases not matched to a gene. This CDR3 has 16 residues. Per germline, CDR1 LNHNV and CDR2 YYDKDF (reference sequence). The CDR3 loop reads CATSRGTGSANYGYTF. DNA for the CDR3: TGTGCCACCAGCAGAGGGACAGGGTCAGCTAACTATGGCTACACCTTC.

This CDR3 is CASSLAFGGAYNEQFF. In DNA, the CDR3 is TGTGCCAGCAGCTTAGCCTTCGGGGGAGCCTACAATGAGCAGTTCTTC. The chain is built from TRBV7-2 and TRBJ2-1, with D possibly being TRBD2 (6 bases). Deletions cut 0 bases from V and 2 bases from J, with 11 bases between. CDR3 size: 16 residues. Germline V gene data show CDR1 as SGHTA and CDR2 as FQGNSA.

The CDR3: CASSLGGGYTEAFF. The CDR3 nucleotides read TGTGCCAGCAGCTTAGGAGGTGGGTACACTGAAGCTTTCTTT. The chain recombines TRBV7-2 with TRBJ1-1; the D is unclear. With 1 base removed from V and 3 bases from J, the gap between germline ends came to 9 bases. Looked up from germline, CDR1 is SGHTA and CDR2 is FQGNSA. The CDR3 loop spans 14 amino acids.